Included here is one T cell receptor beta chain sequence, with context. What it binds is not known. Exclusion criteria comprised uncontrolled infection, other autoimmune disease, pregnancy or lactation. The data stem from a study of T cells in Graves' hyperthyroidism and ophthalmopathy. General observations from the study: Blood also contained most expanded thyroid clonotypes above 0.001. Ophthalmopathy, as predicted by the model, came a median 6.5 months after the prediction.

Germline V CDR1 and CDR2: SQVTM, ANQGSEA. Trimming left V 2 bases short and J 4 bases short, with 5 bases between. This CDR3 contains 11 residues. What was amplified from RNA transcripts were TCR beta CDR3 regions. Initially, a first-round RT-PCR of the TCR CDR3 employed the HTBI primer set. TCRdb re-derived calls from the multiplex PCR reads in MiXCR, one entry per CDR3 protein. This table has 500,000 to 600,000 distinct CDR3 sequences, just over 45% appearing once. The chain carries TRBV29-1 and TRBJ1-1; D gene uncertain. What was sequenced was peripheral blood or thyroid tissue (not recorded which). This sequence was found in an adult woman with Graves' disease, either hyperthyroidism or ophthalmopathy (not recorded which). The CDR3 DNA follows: TGCAGCGTTGAACCCGTCACTGAAGCTTTCTTT. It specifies CSVEPVTEAFF.